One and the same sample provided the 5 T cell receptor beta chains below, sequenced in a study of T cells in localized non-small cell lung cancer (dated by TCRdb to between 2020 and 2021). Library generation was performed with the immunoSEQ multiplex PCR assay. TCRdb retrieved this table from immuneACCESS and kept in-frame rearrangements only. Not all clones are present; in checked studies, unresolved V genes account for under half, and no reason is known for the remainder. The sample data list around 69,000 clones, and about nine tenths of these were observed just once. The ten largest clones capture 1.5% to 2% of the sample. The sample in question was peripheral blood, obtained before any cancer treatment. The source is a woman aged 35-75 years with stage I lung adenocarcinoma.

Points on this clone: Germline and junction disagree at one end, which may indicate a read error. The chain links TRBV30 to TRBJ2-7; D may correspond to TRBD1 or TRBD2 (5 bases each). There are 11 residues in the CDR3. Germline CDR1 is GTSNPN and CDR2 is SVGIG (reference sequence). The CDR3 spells CAWSLGAPAAF. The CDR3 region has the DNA TGTGCCTGGAGTCTCGGGGCGCCAGCTGCCTTC. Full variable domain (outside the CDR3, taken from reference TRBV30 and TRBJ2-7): SQTIHQWPATLVQPVGSPLSLECTVEGTSNPNLYWYRQAAGRGLQLLFYSVGIGQISSEVPQNLSASRPQDRQFILSSKKLLLSDSGFYLCAWSLGAPAAFGPGTRLTVT.

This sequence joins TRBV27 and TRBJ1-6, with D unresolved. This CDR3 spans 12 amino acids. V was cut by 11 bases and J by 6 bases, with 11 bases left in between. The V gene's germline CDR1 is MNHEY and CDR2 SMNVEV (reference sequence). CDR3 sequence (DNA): TGTGCCGTAGGGAGGGCTAATTCACCCCTCCACTTT. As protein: CAVGRANSPLHF.

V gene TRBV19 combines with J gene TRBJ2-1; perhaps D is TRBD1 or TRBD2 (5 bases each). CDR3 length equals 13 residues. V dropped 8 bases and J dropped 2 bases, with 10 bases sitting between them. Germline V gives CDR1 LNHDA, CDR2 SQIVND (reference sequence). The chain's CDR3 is CASQLGAYNEQFF. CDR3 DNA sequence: TGTGCCAGTCAATTGGGGGCCTACAATGAGCAGTTCTTC.

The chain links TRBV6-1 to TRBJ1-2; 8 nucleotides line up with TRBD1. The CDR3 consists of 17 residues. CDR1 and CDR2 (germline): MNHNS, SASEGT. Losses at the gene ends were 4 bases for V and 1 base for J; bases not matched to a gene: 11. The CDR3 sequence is CASSGDWTGTFNYGYTF. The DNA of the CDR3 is TGTGCCAGCAGTGGGGATTGGACAGGGACCTTTAACTATGGCTACACCTTC.

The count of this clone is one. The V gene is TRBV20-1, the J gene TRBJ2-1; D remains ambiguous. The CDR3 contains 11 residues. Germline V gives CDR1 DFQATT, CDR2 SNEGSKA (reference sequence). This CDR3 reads CSGSSYNEQFF. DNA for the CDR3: TGCAGCGGGTCGTCCTACAATGAGCAGTTCTTC.